A single sample is the source of the 26 T cell receptor beta chains below, sequenced in a study of cytomegalovirus exposure and HLA in healthy donors. Vbeta (60) and Jbeta (13) primers were used in the PCR. The data were produced by immunoSEQ multiplex PCR, yet TCRdb's version contains in-frame clones alone and is incomplete. This sample's clone table lists under 70,000 clones. The sequenced sample consisted of PBMCs. The source is a man between 45 and 60 years old in good health and CMV-seropositive.

The rearrangement links TRBV18 to TRBJ2-7; possibly TRBD2 for D (5 bases). V was trimmed by 6 bases and J by 2 bases, leaving 8 bases between them. This CDR3 has 12 amino acids. CDR1 is KGHSH, CDR2 LQKENI, per germline. CDR3 DNA: TGTGCCAGCTCCGAGAGGGCCTACGAGCAGTACTTC. This sequence encodes CASSERAYEQYF.

The V call is TRBV6-1, the J call TRBJ2-7, with D possibly being TRBD2 (5 bases). CDR3 size: 12 residues. Germline V gives CDR1 MNHNS, CDR2 SASEGT. Trimming cost V 6 bases and J 2 bases, with 8 bases left between them. CDR3 loop: CASRRDAYEQYF. CDR3 coding DNA: TGTGCCAGCAGACGGGATGCCTACGAGCAGTACTTC.

The V gene is TRBV29-1, the J gene TRBJ1-1, with 8 positions matching TRBD1. There are 12 residues in the CDR3. The germline V gene has CDR1 SQVTM and CDR2 ANQGSEA. V shed 6 bases, J shed 5 bases, and the junction held 5 bases outside the gene matches. The CDR3 here is CSVIQGVTEAFF. Here the CDR3 DNA reads TGCAGCGTGATACAGGGGGTTACTGAAGCTTTCTTT. Full variable domain (remainder filled in from reference TRBV29-1 and TRBJ1-1): SAVISQKPSRDICQRGTSLTIQCQVDSQVTMMFWYRQQPGQSLTLIATANQGSEATYESGFVIDKFPISRPNLTFSTLTVSNMSPEDSSIYLCSVIQGVTEAFFGQGTRLTVV.

The chain combines TRBV30 with TRBJ2-7; TRBD1 matches 7 bases. The CDR3 totals 13 residues. V lost 3 bases, J lost 4 bases, and 6 bases stayed unmatched. Germline V lookup: CDR1 GTSNPN, CDR2 SVGIG (reference sequence). The CDR3 nucleotides are TGTGCCTGGAGACAGGGGCACCCTTACGAGCAGTACTTC. It is translated as CAWRQGHPYEQYF.

The chain uses TRBV30 and TRBJ2-1; weak D call: TRBD1 (6 bases). V was clipped by 3 bases and J by 8 bases, with 14 bases between them. This CDR3 is 13 amino acids long. CDR1 and CDR2 from the germline V gene are GTSNPN and SVGIG (reference sequence). CDR3 amino acids: CAWSETGFDEQFF. The CDR3, as DNA: TGTGCCTGGAGCGAGACAGGTTTCGATGAGCAGTTCTTC.

This chain's CDR3 is CSGATSGKISYEQYF. The CDR3 DNA reads TGCAGCGGAGCAACTAGCGGGAAGATCTCCTACGAGCAGTACTTC. The rearrangement links TRBV29-1 to TRBJ2-7; 10 positions match TRBD2. With 7 bases clipped from V and 0 bases from J, the junction kept 9 bases outside the gene matches. The CDR3 covers 15 residues. Per germline, CDR1 SQVTM and CDR2 ANQGSEA.

V gene TRBV7-2 combines with J gene TRBJ1-1; D remains unclear. The CDR3 is 14 amino acids. Germline-derived CDR1 and CDR2 are SGHTA and FQGNSA. V lost 5 bases, J lost 1 base, and 11 bases lay in between. CDR3: CASSPPGGNTEAFF. CDR3 DNA: TGTGCCAGCAGCCCTCCGGGAGGGAACACTGAAGCTTTCTTT.

In nucleotides, the CDR3 is TGTGCCAGCAGCCCCACAGCGGGCCCCTATGGCTACACCTTC. Translation gives CASSPTAGPYGYTF. The chain has TRBV7-9 and TRBJ1-2, with D hard to call. The CDR3 runs 14 residues. The ends were cut back, 5 bases at V and 4 bases at J, with 14 bases in the middle. CDR1 and CDR2 from the germline V gene are SEHNR and FQNEAQ (reference sequence).

The rearrangement joins TRBV6-1 to TRBJ1-2; D ambiguous. Trimming cost V 7 bases and J 4 bases, with 10 bases left between them. The CDR3 length is 12 residues. Per germline, CDR1 MNHNS and CDR2 SASEGT. The CDR3 sequence: CASTGDGYGYTF. CDR3 bases: TGTGCCAGCACGGGAGACGGCTATGGCTACACCTTC.

The chain joins TRBV30 to TRBJ2-7; 8 bases line up with TRBD2. The germline CDR1 and CDR2 sequences are GTSNPN and SVGIG (reference sequence). Trimming at V came to 3 bases and at J to 4 bases, leaving 5 bases not matched to a gene. The CDR3 extends over 13 amino acids. DNA for the CDR3: TGTGCCTGGAGGCCGGGACTAGAATACGAGCAGTACTTC. This codes for CAWRPGLEYEQYF.

The rearrangement joins TRBV11-1 to TRBJ2-7, with 9 positions matching TRBD2. This CDR3 contains 14 residues. The germline CDR1 and CDR2 sequences are SGHAT and FQDESV (reference sequence). Unmatched junction bases numbered 5, after V lost 4 bases and J lost 4 bases. The CDR3: CASSSSGNRYEQYF. The CDR3 region has the DNA TGTGCCAGCAGCTCTAGCGGGAATCGGTACGAGCAGTACTTC.

The chain has TRBV7-9 and TRBJ1-3; perhaps TRBD1 as D (6 bases). The CDR3 contains 15 residues. Per the germline V gene, CDR1 is SEHNR and CDR2 is FQNEAQ (reference sequence). V lost 0 bases, J lost 5 bases, and 11 bases lay in between. CDR3 nucleotide sequence: TGTGCCAGCAGCTTAGCACAGGGTGGCAGAAACACCATATATTTT. It codes for CASSLAQGGRNTIYF.

The chain has TRBV7-8 and TRBJ1-6; 7 positions agree with TRBD1. The CDR3 spans 16 residues. Per germline, CDR1 SGHVS and CDR2 FQNEAQ. Trimming removed 5 bases from V and 7 bases from J; junction bases left unmatched: 11. The CDR3 nucleotides are TGTGCCAGCAGCCAGAGGGGGCAGGGTGAAAATTCACCCCTCCACTTT. This sequence encodes CASSQRGQGENSPLHF.

The chain combines TRBV28 with TRBJ2-5; no clear D. The end of the DNA aligns better with TRBJ2-7, so the J call may be wrong. The length of the CDR3 is 13 residues. Per the germline V gene, CDR1 is MDHEN and CDR2 is SYDVKM. The chain's CDR3 is CASSPGTSYEQYF. CDR3 DNA sequence: TGTGCCAGCAGCCCCGGTACTTCCTACGAGCAGTACTTC.

The V call is TRBV9, the J call TRBJ2-1, with TRBD2 matching 7 bases. The CDR3 has 16 residues. The junction had 14 bases not matched to a gene; V was cut back by 5 bases and J by 6 bases. Germline CDR1 SGDLS, CDR2 YYNGEE. The CDR3 here is CASSRSGTTTSNEQFF. CDR3 in DNA: TGTGCCAGCAGTCGAAGCGGGACTACAACCTCCAATGAGCAGTTCTTC.

This chain uses TRBV5-5 with TRBJ1-2; D may be TRBD1 (6 bases). CDR3 size: 12 residues. V was trimmed by 2 bases and J by 13 bases, leaving 15 bases between them. Germline V lookup: CDR1 SGHKS, CDR2 YYEKEE (reference sequence). CDR3 nucleotide sequence: TGTGCCAGCAGCTTAGCCAGGGGTGTTAGCACCTTC. Translated: CASSLARGVSTF.

For this clone: An end of the junction differs from the germline gene, which may be a read error. The chain employs TRBV5-5 and TRBJ2-3, with D hard to call. The length of the CDR3 is 14 residues. CDR1 and CDR2 (germline): SGHKS, YYEKEE (reference sequence). The CDR3 region is CASSFVQPTDKQYF. The CDR3 DNA follows: TGTGCCAGCAGCTTTGTACAACCCACAGATAAGCAGTATTTT.

V usage is TRBV7-9 and J usage is TRBJ1-2; D remains ambiguous. CDR3 length: 13 amino acids. Trimming took 5 bases from V and 10 from J, leaving 17 bases between them. CDR1 and CDR2 from the germline V gene are SEHNR and FQNEAQ (reference sequence). This CDR3 is CASSQSTRGFYTF. CDR3 DNA: TGTGCCAGCAGCCAATCTACACGGGGTTTCTACACCTTC.

The J gene is TRBJ2-3, the V gene TRBV30, with a tentative D call TRBD1 (6 bases). The CDR3 is 14 residues long. The V end lost 1 base, the J end lost 5 bases, and 13 bases lay between the germline ends. Germline V CDR1 and CDR2: GTSNPN, SVGIG (reference sequence). The CDR3 nucleotides are TGTGCCTGGAGTGAGGGACATGTAAGAGATACGCAGTATTTT. Amino acids: CAWSEGHVRDTQYF. Full variable domain (remainder filled in from reference TRBV30 and TRBJ2-3): SQTIHQWPATLVQPVGSPLSLECTVEGTSNPNLYWYRQAAGRGLQLLFYSVGIGQISSEVPQNLSASRPQDRQFILSSKKLLLSDSGFYLCAWSEGHVRDTQYFGPGTRLTVL.

The J gene is TRBJ1-2, the V gene TRBV7-2, with no clear D. Germline V gene data show CDR1 as SGHTA and CDR2 as FQGNSA. Trimming shortened V by 1 base and J by 4 bases, and 4 bases separated the two germline ends. This CDR3 is built from 12 residues. The CDR3 region is CASSLGAYGYTF. The CDR3 DNA reads TGTGCCAGCAGCTTAGGGGCCTATGGCTACACCTTC.

The J gene is TRBJ1-5, the V gene TRBV28; 7 positions agree with TRBD1. The V gene end was trimmed by 5 bases and the J gene end by 7 bases; junction bases not matched to a gene: 11. This CDR3 comprises 15 residues. The germline gives CDR1 MDHEN, CDR2 SYDVKM. CDR3 nucleotides: TGTGCCAGCAGTGTTGACAGGGTGGGTGGACAGCCCCAGCATTTT. It translates to CASSVDRVGGQPQHF.

The rearrangement joins TRBV2 to TRBJ2-1; TRBD1 matches at 9 bases. V dropped 5 bases and J dropped 10; count of bases not matched to a gene: 15. This CDR3 spans 16 amino acids. CDR1 is SNHLY, CDR2 FYNNEI, per germline. This chain's CDR3 is CASSPRWGQGTGEQFF. The CDR3, as DNA: TGTGCCAGCAGTCCCCGGTGGGGACAGGGCACAGGAGAGCAGTTCTTC.

This chain connects TRBV5-1 to TRBJ2-3; tentatively, D is TRBD2 (5 bases). Germline values: CDR1 SGHRS, CDR2 YFSETQ. The CDR3 sequence is 16 residues long. Deletions cut 3 bases from V and 2 bases from J, with 16 bases between. The CDR3 DNA reads as TGCGCCAGCAGCTCGGTCGGCAGGACTTTCACAGATACGCAGTATTTT. Residues: CASSSVGRTFTDTQYF.

This chain links TRBV18 with TRBJ2-7; D is uncertain. The germline gives CDR1 KGHSH, CDR2 LQKENI. The V gene lost 2 bases and the J gene lost 0 bases, with 2 bases spanning the gap. The CDR3 contains 12 residues. CDR3 in amino acids: CASSPYSYEQYF. DNA for the CDR3: TGTGCCAGCTCACCATACTCCTACGAGCAGTACTTC.

V gene TRBV28 combines with J gene TRBJ2-7, with unresolved D. CDR1 MDHEN and CDR2 SYDVKM come from the germline V gene. CDR3 length equals 13 residues. Deletions cut 6 bases from V and 4 bases from J, with 13 bases between. DNA for the CDR3: TGTGCCAGCAGCGGTCTTCATTCGTACGAGCAGTACTTC. Translating gives CASSGLHSYEQYF.

J is TRBJ1-6 and V is TRBV9, with TRBD1 matching over 9 bases. CDR1 and CDR2 from the germline V gene are SGDLS and YYNGEE. Trimming removed 4 bases from V and 8 bases from J; junction bases left unmatched: 7. This CDR3 is built from 15 residues. The CDR3 sequence is CASSPGQGKDSPLHF. The CDR3 DNA reads TGTGCCAGCAGCCCCGGACAGGGGAAGGATTCACCCCTCCACTTT.